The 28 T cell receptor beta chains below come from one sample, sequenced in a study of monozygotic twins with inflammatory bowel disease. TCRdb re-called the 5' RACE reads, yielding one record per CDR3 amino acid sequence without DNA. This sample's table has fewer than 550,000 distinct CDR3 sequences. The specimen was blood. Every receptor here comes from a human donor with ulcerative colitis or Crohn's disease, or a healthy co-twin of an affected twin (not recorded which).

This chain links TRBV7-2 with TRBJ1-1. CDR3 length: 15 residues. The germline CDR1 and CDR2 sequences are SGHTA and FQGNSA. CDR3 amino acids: CASSLGLGWNTEAFF. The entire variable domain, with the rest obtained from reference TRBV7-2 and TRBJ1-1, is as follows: GAGVSQSPSNKVTEKGKDVELRCDPISGHTALYWYRQSLGQGLEFLIYFQGNSAPDKSGLPSDRFSAERTGGSVSTLTIQRTQQEDSAVYLCASSLGLGWNTEAFFGQGTRLTVV.

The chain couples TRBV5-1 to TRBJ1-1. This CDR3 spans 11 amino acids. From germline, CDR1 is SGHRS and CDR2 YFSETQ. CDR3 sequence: CASSSGPVAFF.

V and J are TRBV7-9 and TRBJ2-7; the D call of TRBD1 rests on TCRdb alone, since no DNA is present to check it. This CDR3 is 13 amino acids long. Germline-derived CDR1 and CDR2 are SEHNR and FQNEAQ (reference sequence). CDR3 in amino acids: CASVTGGSYEQYF.

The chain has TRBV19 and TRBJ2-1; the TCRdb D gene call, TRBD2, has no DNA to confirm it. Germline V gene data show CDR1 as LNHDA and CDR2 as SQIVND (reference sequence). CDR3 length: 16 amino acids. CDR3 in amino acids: CASSIPVLAGAGEQFF.

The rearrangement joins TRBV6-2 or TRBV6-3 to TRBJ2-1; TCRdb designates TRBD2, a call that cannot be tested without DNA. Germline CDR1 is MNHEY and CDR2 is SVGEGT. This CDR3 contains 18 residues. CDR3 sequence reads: CASSWSLSGTSGRNEQFF.

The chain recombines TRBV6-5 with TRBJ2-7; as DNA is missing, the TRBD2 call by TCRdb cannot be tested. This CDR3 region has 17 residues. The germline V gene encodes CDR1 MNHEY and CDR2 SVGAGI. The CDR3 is CASSYSSGLGSGAEQYF.

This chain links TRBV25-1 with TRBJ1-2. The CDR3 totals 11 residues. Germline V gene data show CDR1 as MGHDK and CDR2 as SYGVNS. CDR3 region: CASNGPHGYTF.

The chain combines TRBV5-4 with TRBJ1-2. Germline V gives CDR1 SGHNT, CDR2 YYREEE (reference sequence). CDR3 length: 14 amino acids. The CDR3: CASSPAAPSYGYTF.

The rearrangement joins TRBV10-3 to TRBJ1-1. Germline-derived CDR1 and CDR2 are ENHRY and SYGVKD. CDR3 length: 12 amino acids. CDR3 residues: CAASPRGTEAFF.

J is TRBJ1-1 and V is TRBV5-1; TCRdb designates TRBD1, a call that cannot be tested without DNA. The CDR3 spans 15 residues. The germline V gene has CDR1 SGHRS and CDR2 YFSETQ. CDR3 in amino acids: CASSPPGQGAPEAFF.

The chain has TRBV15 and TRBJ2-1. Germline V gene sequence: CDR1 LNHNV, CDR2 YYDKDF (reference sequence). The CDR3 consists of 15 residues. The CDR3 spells CATSRDRDPNNEQFF.

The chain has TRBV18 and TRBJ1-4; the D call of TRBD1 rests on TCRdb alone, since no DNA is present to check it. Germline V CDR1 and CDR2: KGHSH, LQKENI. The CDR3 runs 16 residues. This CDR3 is CASSPLPGTTPEKLFF.

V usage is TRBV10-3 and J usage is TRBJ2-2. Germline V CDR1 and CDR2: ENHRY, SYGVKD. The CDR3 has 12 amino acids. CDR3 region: CAISPNTGELFF.

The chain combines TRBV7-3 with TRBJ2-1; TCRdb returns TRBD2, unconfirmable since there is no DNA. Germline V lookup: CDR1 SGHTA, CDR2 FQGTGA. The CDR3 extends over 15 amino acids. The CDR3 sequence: CASSPALGTYNEQFF.

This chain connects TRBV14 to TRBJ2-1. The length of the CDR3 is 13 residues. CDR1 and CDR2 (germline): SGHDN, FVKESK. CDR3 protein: CASSQGSEDEQFF.

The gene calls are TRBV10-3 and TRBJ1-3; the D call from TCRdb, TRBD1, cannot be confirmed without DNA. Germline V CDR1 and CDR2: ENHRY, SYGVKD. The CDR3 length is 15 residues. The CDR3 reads CAISGQGISGNTIYF.

CDR3 region: CASSRGQDGPGNTIYF. The chain links TRBV7-8 to TRBJ1-3; TCRdb calls TRBD1, which cannot be checked without DNA. Germline CDR1 reads SGHVS; CDR2 reads FQNEAQ. CDR3 length equals 16 residues. Full variable domain (remainder filled in from reference TRBV7-8 and TRBJ1-3): GAGVSQSPRYKVAKRGQDVALRCDPISGHVSLFWYQQALGQGPEFLTYFQNEAQLDKSGLPSDRFFAERPEGSVSTLKIQRTQQEDSAVYLCASSRGQDGPGNTIYFGEGSWLTVV.

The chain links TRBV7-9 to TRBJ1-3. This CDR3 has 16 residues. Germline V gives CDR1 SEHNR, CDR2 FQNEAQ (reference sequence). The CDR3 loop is CASSLAGPTSGNTIYF.

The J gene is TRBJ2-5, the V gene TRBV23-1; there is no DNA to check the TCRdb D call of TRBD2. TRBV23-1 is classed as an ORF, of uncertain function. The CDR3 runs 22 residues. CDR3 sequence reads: CASSQPVGTSGRICRPQETQYF.

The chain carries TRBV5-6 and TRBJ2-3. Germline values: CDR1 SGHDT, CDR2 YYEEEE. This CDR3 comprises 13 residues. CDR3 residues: CASSLVLGSTQYF.

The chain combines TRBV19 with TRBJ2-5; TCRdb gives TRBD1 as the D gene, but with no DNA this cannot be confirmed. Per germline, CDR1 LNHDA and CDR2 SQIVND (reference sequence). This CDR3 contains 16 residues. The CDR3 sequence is CASSPDRGPIIETQYF. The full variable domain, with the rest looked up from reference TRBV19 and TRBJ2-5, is DGGITQSPKYLFRKEGQNVTLSCEQNLNHDAMYWYRQDPGQGLRLIYYSQIVNDFQKGDIAEGYSVSREKKESFPLTVTSAQKNPTAFYLCASSPDRGPIIETQYFGPGTRLLVL.

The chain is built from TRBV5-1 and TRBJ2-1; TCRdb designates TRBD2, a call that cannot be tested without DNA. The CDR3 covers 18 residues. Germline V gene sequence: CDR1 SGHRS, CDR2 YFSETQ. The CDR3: CASSLAGLAGGFYNEQFF.

CDR3: CASSFGYYEQYF. The chain recombines TRBV5-8 with TRBJ2-7. The CDR3 covers 12 residues. Looked up from germline, CDR1 is SGHTS and CDR2 is YDEGEE.

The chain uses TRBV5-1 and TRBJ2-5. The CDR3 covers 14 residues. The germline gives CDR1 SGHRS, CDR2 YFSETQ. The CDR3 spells CASSTELVQETQYF.

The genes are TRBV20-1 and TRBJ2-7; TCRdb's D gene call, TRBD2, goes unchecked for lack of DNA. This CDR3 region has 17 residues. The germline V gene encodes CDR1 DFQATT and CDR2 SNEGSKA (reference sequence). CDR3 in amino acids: CSARPISGRANAYEQYF.

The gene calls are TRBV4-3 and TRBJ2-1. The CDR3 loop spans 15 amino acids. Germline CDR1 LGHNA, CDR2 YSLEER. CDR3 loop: CASSQDTSAYNEQFF.

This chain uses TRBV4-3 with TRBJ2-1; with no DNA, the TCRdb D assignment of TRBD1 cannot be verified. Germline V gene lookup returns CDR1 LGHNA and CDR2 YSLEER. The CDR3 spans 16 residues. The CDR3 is CASSQPGTGSDHEQFF.

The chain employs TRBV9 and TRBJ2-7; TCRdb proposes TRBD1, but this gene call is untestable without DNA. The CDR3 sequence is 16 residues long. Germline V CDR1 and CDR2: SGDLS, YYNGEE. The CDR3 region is CASSVGIGTGSHEQYF.